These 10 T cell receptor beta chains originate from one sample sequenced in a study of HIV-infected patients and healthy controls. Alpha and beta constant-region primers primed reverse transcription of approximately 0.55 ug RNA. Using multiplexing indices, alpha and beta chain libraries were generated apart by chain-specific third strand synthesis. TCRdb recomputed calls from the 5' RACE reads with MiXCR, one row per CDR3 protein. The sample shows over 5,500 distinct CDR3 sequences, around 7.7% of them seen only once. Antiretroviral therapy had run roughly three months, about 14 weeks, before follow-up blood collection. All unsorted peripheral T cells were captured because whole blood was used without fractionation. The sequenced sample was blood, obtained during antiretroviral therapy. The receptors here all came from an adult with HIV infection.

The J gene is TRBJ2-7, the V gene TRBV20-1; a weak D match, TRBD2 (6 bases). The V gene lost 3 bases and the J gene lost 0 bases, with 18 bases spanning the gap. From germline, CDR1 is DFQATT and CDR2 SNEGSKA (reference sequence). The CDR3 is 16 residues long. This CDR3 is CSASPGGAGSSYEQYF. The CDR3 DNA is TGCAGTGCTAGCCCCGGCGGGGCGGGGAGCTCCTACGAGCAGTACTTC.

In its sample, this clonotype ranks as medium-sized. For the CDR3, the DNA is TGTGCCAGTACCATACTAAAGGAGATCAGCACAGATACGCAGTATTTT. This sequence encodes CASTILKEISTDTQYF. The chain combines TRBV28 with TRBJ2-3; D is unresolved. The CDR3 has 16 amino acids. V was shortened by 9 bases and J by 0 bases, with 19 bases between the two germline ends. CDR1 and CDR2 from the germline V gene are MDHEN and SYDVKM.

The CDR3 DNA reads TGTGCCAGCTCACCACCCTCCACCCCCAGCAATGAGCAGTTCTTC. Its translation is CASSPPSTPSNEQFF. This chain uses TRBV18 with TRBJ2-1; D is ambiguous. The CDR3 has 15 amino acids. Trimming left V 0 bases short and J 6 bases short, with 12 bases between. Germline-derived CDR1 and CDR2 are KGHSH and LQKENI.

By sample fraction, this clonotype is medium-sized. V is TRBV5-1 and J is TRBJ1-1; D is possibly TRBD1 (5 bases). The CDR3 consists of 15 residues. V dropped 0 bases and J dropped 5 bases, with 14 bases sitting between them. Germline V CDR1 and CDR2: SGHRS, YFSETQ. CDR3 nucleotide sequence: TGCGCCAGCAGCTTGGGTGAAGGGGCGAGAACTGAAGCTTTCTTT. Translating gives CASSLGEGARTEAFF.

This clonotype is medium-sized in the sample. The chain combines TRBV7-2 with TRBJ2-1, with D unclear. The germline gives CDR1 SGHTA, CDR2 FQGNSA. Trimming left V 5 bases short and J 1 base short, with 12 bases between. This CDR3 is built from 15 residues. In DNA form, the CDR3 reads TGTGCCAGCAGCCCCGTAACGTCTTCCTACAATGAGCAGTTCTTC. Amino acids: CASSPVTSSYNEQFF.

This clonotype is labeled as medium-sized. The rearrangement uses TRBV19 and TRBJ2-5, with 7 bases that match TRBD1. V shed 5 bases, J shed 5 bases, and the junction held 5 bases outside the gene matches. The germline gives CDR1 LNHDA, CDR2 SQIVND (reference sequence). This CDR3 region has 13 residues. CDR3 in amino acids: CASSETGVETQYF. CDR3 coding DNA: TGTGCCAGTAGTGAAACAGGGGTGGAGACCCAGTACTTC.

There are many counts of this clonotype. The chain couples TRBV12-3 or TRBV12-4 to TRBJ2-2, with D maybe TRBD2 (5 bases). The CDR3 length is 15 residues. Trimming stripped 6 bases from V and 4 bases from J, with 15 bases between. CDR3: CASSQRVPPTGELFF. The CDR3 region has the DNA TGTGCCAGCAGCCAGAGGGTCCCCCCCACCGGGGAGCTGTTTTTT.

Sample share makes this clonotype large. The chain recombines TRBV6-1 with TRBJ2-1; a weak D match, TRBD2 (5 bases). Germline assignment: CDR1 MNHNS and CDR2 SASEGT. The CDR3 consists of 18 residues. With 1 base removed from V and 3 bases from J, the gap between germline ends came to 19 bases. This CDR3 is CASSEGAGSPNIYNEQFF. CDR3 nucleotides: TGTGCCAGCAGTGAAGGTGCGGGTAGCCCTAATATCTACAATGAGCAGTTCTTC.

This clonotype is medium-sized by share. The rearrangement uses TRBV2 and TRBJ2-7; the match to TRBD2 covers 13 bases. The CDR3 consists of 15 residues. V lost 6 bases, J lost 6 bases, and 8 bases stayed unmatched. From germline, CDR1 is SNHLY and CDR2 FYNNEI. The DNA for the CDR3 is TGTGCCAGCAGCCCCGGGGGACTAGCGGGAAGCGAGCAGTACTTC. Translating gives CASSPGGLAGSEQYF.

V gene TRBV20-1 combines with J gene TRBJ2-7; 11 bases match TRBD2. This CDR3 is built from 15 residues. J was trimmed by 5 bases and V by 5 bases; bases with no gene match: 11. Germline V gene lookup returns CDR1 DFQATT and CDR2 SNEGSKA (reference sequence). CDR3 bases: TGCAGTGCTTTAGCGGGAGGGACCCTCTTGGACGAGCAGTACTTC. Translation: CSALAGGTLLDEQYF.